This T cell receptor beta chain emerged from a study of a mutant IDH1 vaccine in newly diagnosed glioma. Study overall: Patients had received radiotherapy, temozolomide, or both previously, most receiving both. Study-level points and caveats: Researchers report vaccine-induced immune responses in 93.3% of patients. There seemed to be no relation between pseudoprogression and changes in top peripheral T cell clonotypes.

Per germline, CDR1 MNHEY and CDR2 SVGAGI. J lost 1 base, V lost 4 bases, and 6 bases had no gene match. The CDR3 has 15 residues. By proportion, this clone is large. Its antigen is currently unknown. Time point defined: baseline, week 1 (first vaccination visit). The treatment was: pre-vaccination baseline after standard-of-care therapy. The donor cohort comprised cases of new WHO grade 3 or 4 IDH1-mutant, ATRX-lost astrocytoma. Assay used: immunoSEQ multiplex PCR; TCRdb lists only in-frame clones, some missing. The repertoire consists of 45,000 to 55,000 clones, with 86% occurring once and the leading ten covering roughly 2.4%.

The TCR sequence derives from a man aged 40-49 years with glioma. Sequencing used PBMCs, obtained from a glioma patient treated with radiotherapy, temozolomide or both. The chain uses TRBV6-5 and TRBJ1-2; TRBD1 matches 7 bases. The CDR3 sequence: CASSFLRGSNYGYTF. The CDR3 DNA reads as TGTGCCAGCAGTTTCCTCAGGGGGAGTAACTATGGCTACACCTTC.